The 19 T cell receptor beta chains below all came from one sample that was sequenced in a study of blood T cell repertoires in COVID-19. The data were produced by immunoSEQ multiplex PCR, yet TCRdb's version contains in-frame clones alone and is incomplete. The sample yields approximately 200,000 clones, around nine tenths seen once. Sequencing was performed on PBMCs or T cells enriched from blood (not recorded which). The receptors shown here come from a man younger than 45 in a cohort exposed to, infected with or recovered from COVID-19 (not recorded which).

The CDR3 nucleotides are TGTGCCAGCAGCTTAGCGGGAGTATTTTCGAATGAGCAGTTCTTC. It yields the protein CASSLAGVFSNEQFF. The chain combines TRBV7-3 with TRBJ2-1; 7 nucleotides agree with TRBD2. The J segment lost 7 bases and the V segment lost 2 bases, leaving 8 bases of the junction unmatched. Germline-derived CDR1 and CDR2 are SGHTA and FQGTGA. CDR3 length: 15 amino acids.

The rearrangement uses TRBV29-1 and TRBJ2-1; weak D call: TRBD2 (5 bases). The CDR3 has 15 amino acids. Trimming took off 6 bases at V and 0 bases at J, with 15 bases between the two ends. CDR1 SQVTM and CDR2 ANQGSEA come from the germline V gene. The CDR3 reads CSVGSAGGSYNEQFF. CDR3 bases: TGCAGCGTGGGGTCTGCGGGTGGCTCCTACAATGAGCAGTTCTTC.

The gene calls are TRBV24-1 and TRBJ2-5; 9 nucleotides match TRBD2. V trimming: 0 bases; J trimming: 5 bases; junction bases outside the gene matches: 3. CDR1 and CDR2 from the germline V gene are KGHDR and SFDVKD. CDR3 length: 15 residues. The CDR3 DNA reads as TGTGCCACCAGTGATTTGGCGGGAGGGTTGGAGACCCAGTACTTC. It codes for CATSDLAGGLETQYF.

V usage is TRBV9 and J usage is TRBJ2-5; possibly TRBD1 for D (6 bases). The CDR3 totals 15 residues. The ends were cut back, 4 bases at V and 0 bases at J, with 13 bases in the middle. CDR1 and CDR2 from the germline V gene are SGDLS and YYNGEE. CDR3 protein: CASSPGDTDQETQYF. CDR3 nucleotides: TGTGCCAGCAGCCCTGGGGACACGGACCAAGAGACCCAGTACTTC.

The CDR3 DNA is TGTGCCAGCAGCCCGACTAGCGCCGAAGAGACCCAGTACTTC. Protein product: CASSPTSAEETQYF. The genes are TRBV2 and TRBJ2-5; 8 bases fit TRBD2. The V gene end was trimmed by 6 bases and the J gene end by 3 bases; junction bases not matched to a gene: 6. Germline values: CDR1 SNHLY, CDR2 FYNNEI. The CDR3 consists of 14 residues.

The chain carries TRBV7-3 and TRBJ2-3, with TRBD2 identical over 8 bases. J gave up 6 bases and V 4 bases, and 6 bases lay outside the gene matches. This CDR3 is 14 amino acids long. Germline CDR1 and CDR2: SGHTA and FQGTGA. The CDR3 spells CASSSAGGGDTQYF. The CDR3 region has the DNA TGTGCCAGCAGCTCGGCGGGAGGAGGGGATACGCAGTATTTT.

This chain connects TRBV7-3 to TRBJ2-3, with 12 bases identical to TRBD1. Germline CDR1 reads SGHTA; CDR2 reads FQGTGA. The ends lost 2 bases at V and 6 bases at J; junction bases unmatched: 9. The CDR3 contains 17 residues. This chain's CDR3 is CASSLDSGTGGSDTQYF. The CDR3 DNA reads TGTGCCAGCAGCTTAGACTCGGGGACAGGGGGCTCGGATACGCAGTATTTT.

This chain uses TRBV7-5 with TRBJ2-7; TRBD2, the table's D call, was not compared with the DNA. TRBV7-5 is annotated as a pseudogene. The CDR3 totals 16 residues. The chain's CDR3 is CARSLDGGGSLYEQYF. The CDR3 coding sequence is TGTGCCAGAAGCTTAGACGGCGGCGGCTCACTTTACGAGCAGTACTTC.

The rearrangement joins TRBV19 to TRBJ2-1, with TRBD1 as a possible D gene (5 bases). The CDR3 length is 12 residues. V lost 2 bases, J lost 10 bases, and 9 bases lay in between. Looked up from germline, CDR1 is LNHDA and CDR2 is SQIVND (reference sequence). The CDR3 bases are TGTGCCAGTAGTATAAGGGGCGCAGAGCAGTTCTTC. Protein product: CASSIRGAEQFF.

The CDR3 nucleotides are TGTGCCAGCAGCGCGCCGACGGGAAGCTCCTACAATGAGCAGTTCTTC. It translates to CASSAPTGSSYNEQFF. The chain employs TRBV9 and TRBJ2-1; perhaps TRBD2 as D (5 bases). This CDR3 region has 16 residues. Germline CDR1 reads SGDLS; CDR2 reads YYNGEE. V lost 3 bases, J lost 0 bases, and 13 bases lay in between.

The chain carries TRBV6-6 and TRBJ1-5, with 7 bases aligning to TRBD1. V lost 0 bases to trimming and J lost 5 bases; unmatched junction nucleotides: 7. Germline V gene data show CDR1 as MNHNY and CDR2 as SVGAGI (reference sequence). The CDR3 spans 16 residues. The CDR3 sequence: CASSYSKDGTDQPQHF. CDR3 coding DNA: TGTGCCAGCAGTTACTCGAAGGACGGGACAGATCAGCCCCAGCATTTT.

The CDR3 sequence is CASSYQGSNNEQFF. Here the CDR3 DNA reads TGTGCCAGCAGTTACCAGGGGTCTAACAATGAGCAGTTCTTC. The chain employs TRBV6-2 or TRBV6-3 and TRBJ2-1; D may be TRBD1 (6 bases). The CDR3 sequence is 14 residues long. Trimming removed 2 bases at V and 5 bases at J, with 10 bases between. The germline gives CDR1 MNHEY, CDR2 SVGEGT.

The chain links TRBV19 to TRBJ2-1; possibly TRBD2 for D (5 bases). V was shortened by 1 base and J by 4 bases, with 11 bases between the two germline ends. The V gene's germline CDR1 is LNHDA and CDR2 SQIVND (reference sequence). The length of the CDR3 is 15 residues. The CDR3 protein is CASSIVWTAYNEQFF. The CDR3, as DNA: TGTGCCAGTAGTATAGTCTGGACTGCTTACAATGAGCAGTTCTTC.

Regarding this clone: One end of the junction fails to match germline, which may point to a read error. The chain couples TRBV10-3 to TRBJ2-7; TRBD1 matches at 8 bases. CDR3 size: 10 residues. Per the germline V gene, CDR1 is ENHRY and CDR2 is SYGVKD. The CDR3 region has the DNA TGTGCCATCAGGGGGACAGGCAAACCCTTC. The encoded protein is CAIRGTGKPF.

This clone showed up just once. V usage is TRBV5-8 and J usage is TRBJ1-5, with D tentatively TRBD1 (6 bases). Trimming removed 4 bases at V and 0 bases at J, with 14 bases between. CDR1 and CDR2 from the germline V gene are SGHTS and YDEGEE. The CDR3 consists of 16 residues. The CDR3 region has the DNA TGTGCCAGCAGCCAAATGGACAGCCTTAGCAATCAGCCCCAGCATTTT. It yields the protein CASSQMDSLSNQPQHF. The full variable domain, completed using reference TRBV5-8 and TRBJ1-5, is EAGVTQSPTHLIKTRGQQATLRCSPISGHTSVYWYQQALGLGLQFLLWYDEGEERNRGNFPPRFSGRQFPNYSSELNVNALELEDSALYLCASSQMDSLSNQPQHFGDGTRLSIL.

J is TRBJ2-1 and V is TRBV3-1 (or the pseudogene TRBV3-2); D unclear. This CDR3 has 14 residues. From germline, CDR1 is LGHDT and CDR2 YNNKEL (reference sequence). Trimming took off 4 bases at V and 0 bases at J, with 7 bases between the two ends. The CDR3, as DNA: TGTGCCAGCAGCCTCGGGTCCTCCTACAATGAGCAGTTCTTC. This codes for CASSLGSSYNEQFF.

This clone showed up just once. The chain carries TRBV28 and TRBJ1-2; 12 nucleotides align to TRBD1. CDR1 is MDHEN, CDR2 SYDVKM, per germline. The CDR3 is 16 amino acids. V lost 6 bases and J lost 8; bases outside the gene matches: 13. CDR3 loop: CASRPNRDRGRLGYTF. The CDR3 DNA sequence: TGTGCCAGCAGGCCCAACCGGGACAGGGGGCGCTTAGGCTACACCTTC.

The chain uses TRBV29-1 and TRBJ1-1; perhaps TRBD1 as D (6 bases). Germline loops: CDR1 SQVTM, CDR2 ANQGSEA. CDR3 size: 11 residues. CDR3 protein: CSAYQGLEAFF. The CDR3 coding sequence is TGCAGTGCTTATCAGGGGCTTGAAGCTTTCTTT.

This chain joins TRBV24-1 and TRBJ2-3, with 8 bases lining up with TRBD2. J lost 6 bases, V lost 10 bases, and 11 bases had no gene match. CDR1 is KGHDR and CDR2 is SFDVKD in the germline V gene. The CDR3 consists of 14 residues. In nucleotides, the CDR3 is TGTGCCACGCGCCCGGGACTAGGAAGTGATACGCAGTATTTT. This gives the protein CATRPGLGSDTQYF.